This T cell receptor (beta chain) was sequenced for a study of blood T cells in healthy people across ages. This CDR3 has 13 residues. The trim removed 4 bases at V and 6 bases at J, leaving 3 bases unmatched. Germline V gene data show CDR1 as LGHDT and CDR2 as YNNKEL (reference sequence). Together with a sample-barcoded 5' primer, a J-beta primer mix was included in a second PCR lasting about 6 to 11 cycles. MiXCR was run by TCRdb on the 5' RACE reads, yielding one entry per CDR3 protein. The sample gives fewer than 950,000 distinct CDR3 sequences, 35% to 40% of which show up once; roughly 13% is in the top ten.

Sequences were obtained from blood. The origin of this receptor is a young man in good health. The gene calls are TRBV3-1 and TRBJ1-5, with TRBD1 identical over 7 bases. CDR3 sequence reads: CASSRDSLQPQHF. CDR3 coding DNA: TGTGCCAGCAGCCGGGACAGTCTTCAGCCCCAGCATTTT.